The entry below describes one TCR beta chain. Antigen specificity is unknown. The sample originates from a study of shared clonotypes between healthy human individuals. Across the whole study: The study drew on two women and a few men aged 18 to 49 as donors. Notes on the study in general: Sharing across four donors was highest in naive CD4 (around 5%) and lowest in memory CD8 (roughly 0.4%). Among the subsets, naive ones generally showed larger estimated richness than memory ones.

Clones were read by immunoSEQ multiplex PCR, and TCRdb kept only the in-frame ones, dropping some. The sample lists about a million clones; roughly 70% were seen once. Germline CDR1 is LGHNA and CDR2 is YSLEER. This CDR3 is built from 15 residues. V lost 0 bases to trimming and J lost 6 bases, with 12 bases between them. This chain links TRBV4-3 with TRBJ2-1, with D unclear. The sample comprised memory CD4+ T cells sorted from blood. Documented subset: CD45RA-negative fraction. The receptor comes from a man aged 18 to 30 in good health. The CDR3 bases are TGCGCCAGCAGCCAAGATGAGTTAGTGCGCAATGAGCAGTTCTTC. Protein product: CASSQDELVRNEQFF.